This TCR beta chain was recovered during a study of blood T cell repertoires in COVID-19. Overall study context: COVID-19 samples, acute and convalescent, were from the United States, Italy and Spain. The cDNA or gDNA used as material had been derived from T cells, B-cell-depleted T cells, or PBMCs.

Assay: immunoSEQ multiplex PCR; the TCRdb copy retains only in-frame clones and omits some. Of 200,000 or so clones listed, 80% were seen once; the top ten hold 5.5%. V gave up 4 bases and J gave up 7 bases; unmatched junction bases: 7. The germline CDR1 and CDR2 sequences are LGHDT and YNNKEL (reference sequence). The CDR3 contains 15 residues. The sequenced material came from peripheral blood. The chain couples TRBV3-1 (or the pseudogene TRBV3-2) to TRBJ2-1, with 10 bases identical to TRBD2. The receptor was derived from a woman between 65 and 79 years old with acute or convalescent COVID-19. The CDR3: CASSLSGRNGNEQFF. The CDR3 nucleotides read TGTGCCAGCAGCCTTAGCGGGAGGAATGGAAATGAGCAGTTCTTC.